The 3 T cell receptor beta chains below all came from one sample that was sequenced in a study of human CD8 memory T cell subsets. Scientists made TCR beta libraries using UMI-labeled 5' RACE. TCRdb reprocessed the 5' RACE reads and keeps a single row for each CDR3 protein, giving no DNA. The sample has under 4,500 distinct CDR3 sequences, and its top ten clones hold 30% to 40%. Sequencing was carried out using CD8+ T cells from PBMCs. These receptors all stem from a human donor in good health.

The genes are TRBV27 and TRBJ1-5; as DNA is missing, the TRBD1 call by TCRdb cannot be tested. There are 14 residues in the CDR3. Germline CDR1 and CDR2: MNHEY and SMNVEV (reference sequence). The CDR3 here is CASSLDRSSQPQHF.

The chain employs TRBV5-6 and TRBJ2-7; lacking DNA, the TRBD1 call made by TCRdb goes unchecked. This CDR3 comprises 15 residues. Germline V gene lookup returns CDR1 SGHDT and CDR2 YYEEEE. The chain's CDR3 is CASSLVRDIYYEQYF.

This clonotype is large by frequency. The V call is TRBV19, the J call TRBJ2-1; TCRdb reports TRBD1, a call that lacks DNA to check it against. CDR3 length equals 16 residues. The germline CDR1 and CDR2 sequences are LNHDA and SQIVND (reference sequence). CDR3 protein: CASSPSTSLQGDEQFF.